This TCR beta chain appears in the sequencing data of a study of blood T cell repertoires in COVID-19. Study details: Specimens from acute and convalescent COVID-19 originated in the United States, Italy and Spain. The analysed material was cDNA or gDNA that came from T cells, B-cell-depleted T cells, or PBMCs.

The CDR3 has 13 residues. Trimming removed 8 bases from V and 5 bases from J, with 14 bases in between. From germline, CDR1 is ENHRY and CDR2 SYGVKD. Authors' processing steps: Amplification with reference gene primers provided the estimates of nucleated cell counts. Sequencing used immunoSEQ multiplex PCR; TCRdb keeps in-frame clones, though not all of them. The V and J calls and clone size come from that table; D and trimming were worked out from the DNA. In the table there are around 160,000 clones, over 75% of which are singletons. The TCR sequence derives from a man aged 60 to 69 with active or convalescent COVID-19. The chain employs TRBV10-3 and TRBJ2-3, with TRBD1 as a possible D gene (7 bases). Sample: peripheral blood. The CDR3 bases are TGTGCCATCGGCAGGGGGGAAAGAGATACGCAGTATTTT. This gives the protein CAIGRGERDTQYF.